This T cell receptor (beta chain) stems from a study of T cell repertoires in aging, cancer and after chemotherapy. Rearranged V-D-J TRB sequences were amplified with a mixed TRB-A/B primer pool. MiXCR, applied by TCRdb to the multiplex PCR reads, yields one record per CDR3 protein. The data contain about 13,000 distinct CDR3 sequences, roughly a quarter of them seen just once; the ten biggest clones take up 2.5% to 3%. Amplification of TCR beta used genomic DNA extracted from peripheral blood. The CDR3 covers 15 residues. This TCR derives from a human donor in good health. The sample was blood. This chain links TRBV21-1 with TRBJ2-7; the D call of TRBD1 is as the table states it, not checked on the DNA. TRBV21-1 is annotated as a pseudogene. CDR3 coding DNA: TGTGCCAGCAGCAAAGGACGTGCAGGGGCCAACAAGCAGTACTTC. It yields the protein CASSKGRAGANKQYF.